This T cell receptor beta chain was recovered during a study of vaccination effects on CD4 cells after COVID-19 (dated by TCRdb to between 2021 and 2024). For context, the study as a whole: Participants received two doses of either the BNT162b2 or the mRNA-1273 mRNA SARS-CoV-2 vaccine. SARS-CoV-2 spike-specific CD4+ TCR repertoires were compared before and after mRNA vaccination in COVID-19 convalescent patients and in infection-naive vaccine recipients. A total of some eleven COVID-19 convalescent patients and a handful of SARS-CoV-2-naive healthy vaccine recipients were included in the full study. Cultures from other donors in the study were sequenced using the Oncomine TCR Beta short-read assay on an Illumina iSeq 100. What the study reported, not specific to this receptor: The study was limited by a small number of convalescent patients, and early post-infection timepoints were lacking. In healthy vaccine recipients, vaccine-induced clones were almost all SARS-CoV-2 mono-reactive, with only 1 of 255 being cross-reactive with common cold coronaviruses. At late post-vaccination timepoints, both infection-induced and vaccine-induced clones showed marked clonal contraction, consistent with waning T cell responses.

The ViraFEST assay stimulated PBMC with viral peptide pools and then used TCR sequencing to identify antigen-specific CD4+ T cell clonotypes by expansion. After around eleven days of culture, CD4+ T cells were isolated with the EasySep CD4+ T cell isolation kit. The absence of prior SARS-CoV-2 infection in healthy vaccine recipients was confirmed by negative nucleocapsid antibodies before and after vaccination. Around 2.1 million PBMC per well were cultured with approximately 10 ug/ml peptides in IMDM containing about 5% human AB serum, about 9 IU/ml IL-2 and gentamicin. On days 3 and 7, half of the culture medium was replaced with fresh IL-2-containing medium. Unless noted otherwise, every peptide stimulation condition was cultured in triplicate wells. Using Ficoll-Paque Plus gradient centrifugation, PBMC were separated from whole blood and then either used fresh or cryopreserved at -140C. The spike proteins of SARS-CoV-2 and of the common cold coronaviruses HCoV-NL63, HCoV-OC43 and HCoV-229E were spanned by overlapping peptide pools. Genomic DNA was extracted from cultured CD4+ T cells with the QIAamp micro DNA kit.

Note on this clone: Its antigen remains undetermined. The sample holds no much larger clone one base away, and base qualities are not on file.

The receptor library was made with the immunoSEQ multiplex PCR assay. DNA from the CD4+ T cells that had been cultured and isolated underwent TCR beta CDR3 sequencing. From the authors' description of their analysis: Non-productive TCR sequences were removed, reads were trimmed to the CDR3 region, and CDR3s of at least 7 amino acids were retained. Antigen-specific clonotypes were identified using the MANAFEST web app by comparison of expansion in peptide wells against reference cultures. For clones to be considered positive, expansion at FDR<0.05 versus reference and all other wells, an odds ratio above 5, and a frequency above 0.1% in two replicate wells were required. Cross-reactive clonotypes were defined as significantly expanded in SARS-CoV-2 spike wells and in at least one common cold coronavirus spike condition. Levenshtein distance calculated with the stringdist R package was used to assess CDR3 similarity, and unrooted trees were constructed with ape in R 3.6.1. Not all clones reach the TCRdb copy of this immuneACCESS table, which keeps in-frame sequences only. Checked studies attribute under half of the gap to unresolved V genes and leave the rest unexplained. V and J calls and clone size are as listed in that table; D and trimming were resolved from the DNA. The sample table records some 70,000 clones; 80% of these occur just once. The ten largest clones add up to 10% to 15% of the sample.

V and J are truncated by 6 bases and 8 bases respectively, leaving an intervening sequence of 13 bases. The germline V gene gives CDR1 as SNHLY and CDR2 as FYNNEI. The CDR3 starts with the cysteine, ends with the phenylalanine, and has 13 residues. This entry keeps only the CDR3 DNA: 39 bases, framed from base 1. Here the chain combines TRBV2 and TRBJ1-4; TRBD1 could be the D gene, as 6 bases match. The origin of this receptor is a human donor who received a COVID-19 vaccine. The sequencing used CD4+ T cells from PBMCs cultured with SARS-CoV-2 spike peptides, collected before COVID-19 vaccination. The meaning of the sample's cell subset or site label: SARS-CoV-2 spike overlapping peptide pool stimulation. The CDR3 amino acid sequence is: CASRKQGGEKLFF. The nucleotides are TGTGCCAGCAGAAAACAGGGAGGGGAAAAACTGTTTTTT. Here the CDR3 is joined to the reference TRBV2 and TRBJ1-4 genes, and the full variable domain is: EPEVTQTPSHQVTQMGQEVILRCVPISNHLYFYWYRQILGQKVEFLVSFYNNEISEKSEIFDDQFSVERPDGSNFTLKIRSTKLEDSAMYFCASRKQGGEKLFFGSGTQLSVL.